This paragraph covers one TCR beta chain sequence. Its specificity is not known. These data originate in a study of PD-1 blockade in classical Hodgkin lymphoma. Trimming took 3 bases from V and 2 from J, leaving 26 bases between them. CDR1 is SQVTM, CDR2 ANQGSEA, per germline. The CDR3 runs 19 residues. Whole-study findings and limits: Similar baseline diversity was found in complete responders and newly diagnosed patients. According to reports, newly diagnosed patients had lower baseline TCR diversity than healthy donors, and relapsed/refractory patients had lower baseline TCR diversity still.

Profiling relied on immunoSEQ multiplex PCR, and the TCRdb table lists in-frame clones only, not all of them. This table has about 97,000 clones, 80% to 85% appearing once. With no exception, relapse followed autologous stem cell transplantation in all patients, and brentuximab vedotin exposure varied. This rearrangement joins TRBV29-1 to TRBJ2-1; no definite D call. The source material was peripheral blood mononuclear cells (PBMCs), sampled at baseline. This receptor was obtained from a human donor with classical Hodgkin lymphoma. CDR3 bases: TGCAGCGTTGAGCCGACCCGCTTGAGCAATGTAGGTCCCTACAATGAGCAGTTCTTC. Amino acids: CSVEPTRLSNVGPYNEQFF.